Shown below are 8 T cell receptor beta chains from a single sample sequenced in a study of graft-versus-host responses after intestinal transplantation. Libraries were prepared by immunoSEQ multiplex PCR; TCRdb keeps only in-frame clonotypes and omits some of them. The data show about 16,000 clones, 85% to 95% seen once. The starting material was PBMCs, obtained 23 days after intestinal transplant. These receptors all come from a human patient who received an intestinal transplant, so some T cells may come from the graft donor.

The gene calls are TRBV5-1 and TRBJ2-1, with 9 bases fitting TRBD1. The CDR3 length is 14 residues. J was trimmed by 8 bases and V by 5 bases; bases with no gene match: 8. Germline V CDR1 and CDR2: SGHRS, YFSETQ. The CDR3 here is CASRSGQGFDEQFF. Written as DNA, the CDR3 is TGCGCCAGCAGATCGGGACAGGGTTTTGATGAGCAGTTCTTC.

In this sample, this clone turned up a few times. CDR3 sequence reads: CASSLKWERAYEQYF. In DNA form, the CDR3 reads TGTGCCAGCAGCTTGAAGTGGGAGAGGGCCTACGAGCAGTACTTC. The rearrangement joins TRBV5-8 to TRBJ2-7; D may be TRBD2 (5 bases). The V end was cut by 1 base, the J end by 2 bases, with 13 bases between. Germline lookup yields CDR1 SGHTS and CDR2 YDEGEE. The CDR3 is 15 residues long.

This rearrangement joins TRBV18 to TRBJ2-7; 8 bases map to TRBD1. Trimming cost V 1 base and J 3 bases; bases outside gene matches: 5. Germline V gene lookup returns CDR1 KGHSH and CDR2 LQKENI. The CDR3 runs to 15 residues. This chain's CDR3 is CASSPQGQGIYEQYF. CDR3 DNA sequence: TGTGCCAGCTCACCACAAGGACAGGGTATCTACGAGCAGTACTTC.

The rearrangement joins TRBV28 to TRBJ2-1; tentative D call: TRBD2 (5 bases). The ends were cut back, 2 bases at V and 0 bases at J, with 8 bases in the middle. The germline V gene encodes CDR1 MDHEN and CDR2 SYDVKM. The CDR3 length is 15 residues. CDR3 in DNA: TGTGCCAGCAGTTTAGGTGGGAGCTCCTACAATGAGCAGTTCTTC. This encodes CASSLGGSSYNEQFF.

This chain links TRBV11-2 with TRBJ1-2; D unclear. Trimming shortened V by 4 bases and J by 5 bases, and 17 bases separated the two germline ends. The CDR3 is 15 residues long. Germline loops: CDR1 SGHAT, CDR2 FQNNGV. The DNA for the CDR3 is TGTGCCAGCAGCTCCCAGAACCACCAACCTTATGGCTACACCTTC. Translating it yields CASSSQNHQPYGYTF.

The V call is TRBV19, the J call TRBJ1-1; D is uncertain. Germline values: CDR1 LNHDA, CDR2 SQIVND (reference sequence). V lost 9 bases and J 4 bases, leaving 15 bases between the germline ends. The CDR3 spans 13 residues. CDR3 protein: CASEVKAGTEAFF. CDR3 bases: TGTGCCAGCGAGGTAAAAGCGGGCACTGAAGCTTTCTTT.

V and J are TRBV5-1 and TRBJ1-4, with a weak D call TRBD1 (5 bases). The CDR3 contains 14 residues. V lost 0 bases and J lost 7, with 10 bases in between. Germline values: CDR1 SGHRS, CDR2 YFSETQ. In DNA form, the CDR3 reads TGCGCCAGCAGCTTGGCCGGGGACCCTGAAAAACTGTTTTTT. Translating gives CASSLAGDPEKLFF.

The chain couples TRBV14 to TRBJ2-1; D gene ambiguous. Trimming stripped 3 bases from V and 2 bases from J, with 11 bases between. The CDR3 extends over 15 amino acids. Germline V gene lookup returns CDR1 SGHDN and CDR2 FVKESK. CDR3 sequence reads: CASSHAASPYNEQFF. CDR3 coding DNA: TGTGCCAGCAGCCATGCGGCCTCCCCCTACAATGAGCAGTTCTTC.